The 9 T cell receptor beta chains presented below share a single source sample, sequenced in a study of cytomegalovirus exposure and HLA in healthy donors. Produced via immunoSEQ multiplex PCR; TCRdb's table is partial and in-frame only. The sample has some 350,000 clones, 87% seen once; the top ten hold approximately 1.2%. The source material was PBMCs. The receptors were sampled from a woman younger than 45 in good health and CMV-seropositive.

The V gene is TRBV7-3, the J gene TRBJ2-2, with unresolved D. Deletions cut 2 bases from V and 1 base from J, with 11 bases between. This CDR3 contains 16 residues. Per the germline V gene, CDR1 is SGHTA and CDR2 is FQGTGA. For the CDR3, the DNA is TGTGCCAGCAGCTTATCAGCACTAAGGAACACCGGGGAGCTGTTTTTT. Its translation is CASSLSALRNTGELFF.

The chain uses TRBV2 and TRBJ1-2, with D unclear. This CDR3 has 14 residues. Trimming removed 4 bases from V and 4 bases from J, with 13 bases in between. Germline CDR1 reads SNHLY; CDR2 reads FYNNEI. CDR3 sequence (DNA): TGTGCCAGCAGTGTTGGCGGGCCCTCCTATGGCTACACCTTC. This sequence encodes CASSVGGPSYGYTF.

The chain couples TRBV5-1 to TRBJ2-3, with 13 bases that match TRBD2. The CDR3 loop spans 17 amino acids. CDR1 SGHRS and CDR2 YFSETQ come from the germline V gene. With V trimmed by 4 bases and J by 1 base, 6 bases remained unmatched. The CDR3 DNA reads TGCGCCAGCAGCCCCGGGGGGACTAGCGGGGGCACAGATACGCAGTATTTT. It specifies CASSPGGTSGGTDTQYF.

The chain joins TRBV13 to TRBJ2-5; the match to TRBD1 covers 8 bases. The CDR3 has 18 residues. V shed 5 bases and J 2 bases; nucleotides not matched to a gene: 16. Germline CDR1 reads PRHDT; CDR2 reads FYEKMQ (reference sequence). The CDR3 here is CASSTRKPDRGFQETQYF. The DNA of the CDR3 is TGTGCCAGCAGCACTCGAAAACCCGACAGGGGTTTTCAAGAGACCCAGTACTTC.

Note on this clone: Other DNA sequences in the same sample also yield this CDR3. This sequence joins TRBV7-3 and TRBJ2-1, with no clear D. V shed 5 bases and J shed 3 bases, with 5 bases lying between them. Germline V gene sequence: CDR1 SGHTA, CDR2 FQGTGA. The CDR3 is 12 residues long. DNA for the CDR3: TGTGCCAGCAGCCCAGGCTACAATGAGCAGTTCTTC. Translation gives CASSPGYNEQFF.

This clone was seen once. The V gene is TRBV19, the J gene TRBJ1-5; D is possibly TRBD1 (5 bases). The CDR3 totals 14 residues. V was pared by 4 bases and J by 5 bases, with 12 bases between. Germline values: CDR1 LNHDA, CDR2 SQIVND (reference sequence). The CDR3 spells CASSNPGYDQPQHF. The CDR3 nucleotides read TGTGCCAGTAGTAATCCAGGGTACGATCAGCCCCAGCATTTT.

The J gene is TRBJ2-4, the V gene TRBV7-2; possibly TRBD2 for D (6 bases). The CDR3 runs 17 residues. Germline V gives CDR1 SGHTA, CDR2 FQGNSA. The germline V and J ends were trimmed by 4 bases and 0 bases, with 16 bases remaining between them. CDR3 protein: CASSSRGGRLAKNIQYF. CDR3 sequence (DNA): TGTGCCAGCAGCTCTAGAGGTGGGAGGTTAGCCAAAAACATTCAGTACTTC.

The J gene is TRBJ1-5, the V gene TRBV4-1, with a tentative D call TRBD1 (6 bases). The CDR3 covers 20 residues. CDR1 is MGHRA, CDR2 YSYEKL, per germline. V lost 1 base and J 2 bases, leaving 24 bases between the germline ends. DNA for the CDR3: TGCGCCAGCAGCCAAGTGTATCGGGGGGCCTCGAATATCGGCAATCAGCCCCAGCATTTT. This codes for CASSQVYRGASNIGNQPQHF.

The CDR3 protein is CASSPVAADSYEQYF. DNA for the CDR3: TGTGCCAGCAGCCCGGTGGCAGCCGATTCCTACGAGCAGTACTTC. The rearrangement joins TRBV5-5 to TRBJ2-7; unclear D gene. The germline V gene has CDR1 SGHKS and CDR2 YYEKEE (reference sequence). The CDR3 runs to 15 residues. V was clipped by 4 bases and J by 1 base, with 15 bases between them.